A selection of T cell receptor beta chains follows, all from one sample in a study of CD8 T cells in ankylosing spondylitis. MiXCR, run by TCRdb on the 5' RACE reads, gives a single entry per CDR3 protein. The sample has some 270,000 distinct CDR3 sequences; roughly 18% are singletons. The sequenced sample consisted of blood, either unsorted or a sorted T cell fraction (not recorded which). These receptors all come from a male donor with ankylosing spondylitis or in good health (not recorded which). CDR3s include the opening cysteine and the closing phenylalanine or tryptophan. D genes are given only for firm matches. Clone size appears in some rows only: once, few, many, or a class for an expanded clone.

d_call	j_call	clone_size	cdr3_length	v_call	cdr3_nt	cdr3_aa
-	TRBJ2-1	few	16	TRBV5-1	TGCGCCAGCAGCTTGTGGACAGGGAGGGCCTACAATGAGCAGTTCTTC	CASSLWTGRAYNEQFF
-	TRBJ2-3	few	14	TRBV10-1	TGCGCCAGCAGTGACAGGGCTGGCACAGATACGCAGTATTTT	CASSDRAGTDTQYF
TRBD1	TRBJ2-3	-	15	TRBV20-1	TGCAGTGCTAGATACAGGGGGCCTAGCACAGATACGCAGTATTTT	CSARYRGPSTDTQYF
-	TRBJ2-2	many	15	TRBV6-1	TGTGCCAGCAGTCCTGCCGGGGTTCTAACCGGGGAGCTGTTTTTT	CASSPAGVLTGELFF
TRBD1	TRBJ2-7	few	14	TRBV12-3/TRBV12-4	TGTGCCAGCAGTCCTGACAGGGTCCCATTCGAGCAGTACTTC	CASSPDRVPFEQYF
TRBD2	TRBJ2-7	-	18	TRBV5-1	TGCGCCAGCAGCTCCGGGACTAGCGGGCTCCACGGCTCCTACGAGCAGTACTTC	CASSSGTSGLHGSYEQYF
-	TRBJ2-1	-	14	TRBV9	TGTGCCAGCAGCGTAACCACCTCTTACAATGAGCAGTTCTTC	CASSVTTSYNEQFF
-	TRBJ1-1	-	14	TRBV6-5	TGTGCCAGCAGTTACCCGCGGGGGGGCACTGAAGCTTTCTTT	CASSYPRGGTEAFF
-	TRBJ2-1	-	17	TRBV7-3	TGTGCCAGCAGCTTAGATGGCGGGGTAAGCTCCTACAATGAGCAGTTCTTC	CASSLDGGVSSYNEQFF
TRBD1	TRBJ2-7	many	13	TRBV29-1	TGCAGCGTGAAGACAGGGGAATGGTACGAGCAGTACTTC	CSVKTGEWYEQYF
TRBD2	TRBJ2-7	many	17	TRBV4-3	TGCGCCAGCAGCCAGGGGACCGCAGGACTAGACTCCTACGAGCAGTACTTC	CASSQGTAGLDSYEQYF
-	TRBJ2-1	many	12	TRBV4-1	TGCGCCAGCAGCCAGGAATACAATGAGCAGTTCTTC	CASSQEYNEQFF
-	TRBJ2-7	few	12	TRBV29-1	TGCAGCGTTGAGGAAGATCGCTACGAGCAGTACTTC	CSVEEDRYEQYF
-	TRBJ2-6	-	16	TRBV4-1	TGCGCCAGCAGCCAAGATGGACAATCTGGGGCCAACGTCCTGACTTTC	CASSQDGQSGANVLTF
-	TRBJ2-7	many	13	TRBV5-1	TGCGCCAGCAGCTTGTTGCGCGACGACGAGCAGTACTTC	CASSLLRDDEQYF
TRBD2	TRBJ2-3	many	15	TRBV18	TGTGCCAGCTCACCACAAGCGGGAACCACAGATACGCAGTATTTT	CASSPQAGTTDTQYF
-	TRBJ2-7	many	15	TRBV4-1	TGCGCCAGCAGCCCTACGTCAATGGCGTCCTACGAGCAGTACTTC	CASSPTSMASYEQYF
TRBD2	TRBJ2-1	-	19	TRBV5-1	TGCGCCAGCAGCTTGGCGCCTATTGCTAGCGGGGACACCTACAATGAGCAGTTCTTC	CASSLAPIASGDTYNEQFF
-	TRBJ2-2	-	16	TRBV7-9	TGTGCCAGCAGCTCCAGGGAGGCCTCGAACACCGGGGAGCTGTTTTTT	CASSSREASNTGELFF
-	TRBJ2-3	few	17	TRBV20-1	TGCAGTGCTAGTTCGGTGATCGGGGCACCCTTAACAGATACGCAGTATTTT	CSASSVIGAPLTDTQYF
-	TRBJ2-1	-	17	TRBV11-2	TGTGCCAGCAGCTTATGGGCAGCGCGATCTACCTACAATGAGCAGTTCTTC	CASSLWAARSTYNEQFF
-	TRBJ1-1	-	18	TRBV3-1	TGTGCCAGCAGCCAAGAGAGGATTGGGAGGACAATGAACACTGAAGCTTTCTTT	CASSQERIGRTMNTEAFF
TRBD1	TRBJ2-7	-	14	TRBV12-3/TRBV12-4	TGTGCCAGCAGTCCGGGGACAGGGATTACCGAGCAGTACTTC	CASSPGTGITEQYF
TRBD2	TRBJ2-7	many	17	TRBV7-9	TGTGCCAGCAGCTTTCCGGGACTAGCGGGAGTTTATTACGAGCAGTACTTC	CASSFPGLAGVYYEQYF
-	TRBJ2-4	-	15	TRBV6-1	TGTGCCAGCAGTGGGGGAGGGCAGGGGGAAGGCATTCAGTACTTC	CASSGGGQGEGIQYF
TRBD2	TRBJ2-1	few	21	TRBV14	TGTGCCAGCAGCCAAGAACAAAATATTCGATGGGGACTAGCGGGAACGGATGAGCAGTTCTTC	CASSQEQNIRWGLAGTDEQFF
TRBD1	TRBJ1-2	few	17	TRBV4-2	TGTGCCAGCAGCCAAGCCCTCGACAGGGTCCCTAACTATGGCTACACCTTC	CASSQALDRVPNYGYTF
TRBD1	TRBJ2-7	-	15	TRBV11-1	TGTGCCAGCAGCCCCCTCGATACAGGGGCCTACGAGCAGTACTTC	CASSPLDTGAYEQYF
-	TRBJ2-5	-	15	TRBV5-1	TGCGCCAGCAGCTTATTTCGAACGCTCCAAGAGACCCAGTACTTC	CASSLFRTLQETQYF